This is a list of T cell receptor beta chains from one sample in a study of blood T cells in healthy people across ages. MiXCR was run by TCRdb on the 5' RACE reads, yielding one entry per CDR3 protein. The repertoire has about 1 million distinct CDR3 sequences, over 35% of them found once; the top ten carry around 18%. The sample consisted of blood. All receptors come from a woman aged 60-75 years in good health. CDR3s include the opening cysteine and the closing phenylalanine or tryptophan. D genes are given only for firm matches. Some rows mark clone size as missing; the rest say once, few, many or name a class of expanded clone.

D: NA; size: NA; J: TRBJ2-7; length: 12; V: TRBV3-1; CDR3: CASSQDTGNKYF; DNA: TGTGCCAGCAGCCAAGATACAGGTAATAAGTACTTC
D: TRBD2; size: NA; J: TRBJ2-1; length: 15; V: TRBV3-1; CDR3: CASRPQRDGYNEQFF; DNA: TGTGCCAGCAGACCCCAGCGGGATGGTTACAATGAGCAGTTCTTC
D: NA; size: NA; J: TRBJ1-2; length: 14; V: TRBV28; CDR3: CASTLGSSNYGYTF; DNA: TGTGCCAGCACCCTAGGGAGCTCCAACTATGGCTACACCTTC
D: TRBD1; size: NA; J: TRBJ2-5; length: 16; V: TRBV15; CDR3: CATSRTAGTGEETQYF; DNA: TGTGCCACCAGCAGAACCGCCGGGACAGGGGAAGAGACCCAGTACTTC
D: TRBD1; size: few; J: TRBJ1-2; length: 14; V: TRBV5-1; CDR3: CASSVDRVNYGYTF; DNA: TGCGCCAGCAGCGTGGACAGGGTTAACTATGGCTACACCTTC
D: NA; size: NA; J: TRBJ2-5; length: 15; V: TRBV2; CDR3: CASHLSQGPKETQYF; DNA: TGTGCAAGCCACCTAAGCCAGGGGCCAAAGGAGACCCAGTACTTC
D: NA; size: NA; J: TRBJ1-5; length: 14; V: TRBV5-1; CDR3: CASSLAPSDQPQHF; DNA: TGCGCCAGCAGCTTGGCGCCGTCGGATCAGCCCCAGCATTTT
D: TRBD2; size: once; J: TRBJ2-5; length: 17; V: TRBV7-6; CDR3: CASSRTSGRALQETQYF; DNA: TGTGCCAGCAGCAGGACTAGCGGGAGGGCCTTGCAAGAGACCCAGTACTTC
D: TRBD2; size: NA; J: TRBJ2-1; length: 17; V: TRBV6-1; CDR3: CASYSGTSGRGYNEQFF; DNA: TGTGCCAGCTACAGCGGGACCAGCGGGAGGGGATACAATGAGCAGTTCTTC
D: NA; size: NA; J: TRBJ2-1; length: 12; V: TRBV24-1; CDR3: CATSDLGQEQFF; DNA: TGTGCCACCAGTGATTTGGGGCAGGAGCAGTTCTTC
D: TRBD1; size: NA; J: TRBJ1-4; length: 17; V: TRBV12-3/TRBV12-4; CDR3: CASSINRDRGANEKLFF; DNA: TGTGCCAGCAGTATCAACCGGGACAGGGGGGCTAATGAAAAACTGTTTTTT